This T cell receptor (beta chain) appears in the sequencing data of a study of blood T cell repertoires in COVID-19. On the study more broadly: Samples taken during acute and convalescent COVID-19 were collected in the United States, Italy and Spain.

This clone appeared a few times. Original processing methods: Reference gene primer amplification in the assay estimated nucleated cell counts. Using immunoSEQ multiplex PCR, the repertoire was profiled, and TCRdb retains in-frame clones only, with some absent. D and trimming were read from the DNA, whereas the V and J calls and clone size are those reported in that table. The table records over 80,000 clones, approximately 88% of them present only once. The germline V gene has CDR1 LGHDT and CDR2 YNNKEL (reference sequence). The CDR3 totals 13 residues. V dropped 7 bases and J dropped 1; count of bases not matched to a gene: 4.

This sequence originates from a man in his 70s with acute or convalescent COVID-19. V usage is TRBV3-1 (or the pseudogene TRBV3-2) and J usage is TRBJ2-7, with 7 bases that match TRBD1. What was sequenced was peripheral blood. As DNA, the CDR3 is TGTGCCAGCACCCGACAGGGTTCCTACGAGCAGTACTTC. Translation: CASTRQGSYEQYF.